This is a list of T cell receptor beta chains from one sample in a study of T cell responses to AZD1222 COVID-19 vaccine. Clones were read by immunoSEQ multiplex PCR, and TCRdb kept only the in-frame ones, dropping some. The table has fewer than 90,000 clones, approximately 91% seen once. The material sequenced was peripheral blood, taken 28 days after the second AZD1222 dose. The source of these receptors is an adult who received the AZD1222 COVID-19 vaccine. Each CDR3 is given with its conserved first and last residue.

v_gene,j_gene,CDR3aa
TRBV19,TRBJ1-2,CASSSSGAIRNYGYTF
TRBV3-1/TRBV3-2,TRBJ2-5,CASALRNSGGKSQYF
TRBV2,TRBJ1-1,CASELGGAMNTEAFF
TRBV5-1,TRBJ1-1,CASSLEGQTEAFF
TRBV2,TRBJ2-1,CASSEGSVGWNEQFF
TRBV7-6,TRBJ1-6,CASSPRQGNSPLHF
TRBV5-1,TRBJ1-3,CASSPLPIGSGNTIYF
TRBV12-3/TRBV12-4,TRBJ1-2,CASSSNNYGYTF
TRBV9,TRBJ2-7,CASSVRAESSYEQYF
TRBV7-9,TRBJ2-7,CASSPTWTSSYEQYF
TRBV9,TRBJ1-2,CASSVAARSVNWVF
TRBV6-4,TRBJ2-6,CASSEGGANVLTF
TRBV5-6,TRBJ1-1,CASSFLTGLGTEAFF
TRBV19,TRBJ1-2,CASGRRIGGYTF
TRBV9,TRBJ1-6,CASSVASSYNSPLHF
TRBV14,TRBJ2-1,CASSLADPYNEQFF